Presented here are 14 T cell receptor beta chains from one specimen sequenced in a study of blood T cell repertoires in COVID-19. Clones were sequenced by immunoSEQ multiplex PCR, and TCRdb holds only the in-frame ones, with some missing. The sample shows tens of thousands of clones, around 80% of them seen only once. What was sequenced was peripheral blood. The receptors come from an elderly man with active or convalescent COVID-19.

This clone was counted a few times. DNA for the CDR3: TGTGCCAGCAGCTTCACAGGGGGCGCTTACGAGCAGTACTTC. Its protein is CASSFTGGAYEQYF. This chain joins TRBV11-2 and TRBJ2-7; 9 bases are shared with TRBD1. The CDR3 runs to 14 residues. In germline, CDR1 is SGHAT, CDR2 FQNNGV. Unmatched junction bases numbered 4, after V lost 3 bases and J lost 4 bases.

This clone was detected a few times. This chain connects TRBV19 to TRBJ2-3; 7 bases fit TRBD2. Unmatched junction bases numbered 2, after V lost 5 bases and J lost 0 bases. The CDR3 has 14 amino acids. Germline CDR1 LNHDA, CDR2 SQIVND (reference sequence). The CDR3 reads CASSWRGSTDTQYF. CDR3 nucleotide sequence: TGTGCCAGTAGTTGGCGGGGGAGCACAGATACGCAGTATTTT.

The V call is TRBV19, the J call TRBJ1-2; D remains ambiguous. The ends were cut back, 5 bases at V and 4 bases at J, with 5 bases in the middle. Germline V lookup: CDR1 LNHDA, CDR2 SQIVND (reference sequence). This CDR3 has 11 amino acids. CDR3 protein: CASSLAYGYTF. CDR3 DNA sequence: TGTGCCAGTAGTCTGGCCTATGGCTACACCTTC. Full variable domain (missing parts from reference TRBV19 and TRBJ1-2): DGGITQSPKYLFRKEGQNVTLSCEQNLNHDAMYWYRQDPGQGLRLIYYSQIVNDFQKGDIAEGYSVSREKKESFPLTVTSAQKNPTAFYLCASSLAYGYTFGSGTRLTVV.

The chain has TRBV4-1 and TRBJ2-1; possibly TRBD2 for D (5 bases). Per germline, CDR1 MGHRA and CDR2 YSYEKL. CDR3 length: 13 residues. The V and J ends lost 4 bases and 10 bases respectively, with 14 bases between them. The DNA for the CDR3 is TGCGCCAGCAGCCGAGATCCCACGGGGGAGCAGTTCTTC. This encodes CASSRDPTGEQFF.

The rearrangement joins TRBV28 to TRBJ2-7; 10 bases match TRBD2. CDR3 size: 15 residues. Trimming at V came to 2 bases and at J to 0 bases, leaving 1 base not matched to a gene. Germline values: CDR1 MDHEN, CDR2 SYDVKM. The CDR3 DNA reads TGTGCCAGCAGTTTAGGACTAGCGGACTCCTACGAGCAGTACTTC. This translates into CASSLGLADSYEQYF. The full variable domain, with the rest looked up from reference TRBV28 and TRBJ2-7, is DVKVTQSSRYLVKRTGEKVFLECVQDMDHENMFWYRQDPGLGLRLIYFSYDVKMKEKGDIPEGYSVSREKKERFSLILESASTNQTSMYLCASSLGLADSYEQYFGPGTRLTVT.

V usage is TRBV5-6 and J usage is TRBJ1-1; D may be TRBD1 (5 bases). Trimming shortened V by 1 base and J by 8 bases, and 18 bases separated the two germline ends. CDR1 is SGHDT, CDR2 YYEEEE, per germline. This CDR3 has 15 residues. CDR3 loop: CASSLSSRVGAEAFF. As DNA, the CDR3 is TGTGCCAGCAGCTTGTCAAGTAGGGTTGGGGCGGAAGCTTTCTTT.

This clone came up once. The J gene is TRBJ2-7, the V gene TRBV5-1, with 9 bases aligning to TRBD1. The ends lost 1 base at V and 3 bases at J; junction bases unmatched: 2. This CDR3 is 14 amino acids long. The germline gives CDR1 SGHRS, CDR2 YFSETQ. CDR3: CASSLTGGNYEQYF. CDR3 bases: TGCGCCAGCAGCTTGACAGGGGGCAACTACGAGCAGTACTTC.

The rearrangement joins TRBV6-5 to TRBJ2-1; TRBD1 is a possible D gene (5 bases). CDR3 size: 14 residues. Germline V gene lookup returns CDR1 MNHEY and CDR2 SVGAGI. The ends were cut back, 6 bases at V and 4 bases at J, with 13 bases in the middle. The CDR3 DNA reads as TGTGCCAGCAGAGACAGAAATCTGTACAATGAGCAGTTCTTC. Its translation is CASRDRNLYNEQFF.

The chain combines TRBV3-1 (or the pseudogene TRBV3-2) with TRBJ2-5; a possible D gene is TRBD2 (6 bases). The CDR3 is made up of 15 amino acids. Per germline, CDR1 LGHDT and CDR2 YNNKEL (reference sequence). Trimming removed 4 bases from V and 1 base from J, with 13 bases in between. CDR3 in amino acids: CASSLRGTSQETQYF. CDR3 in DNA: TGTGCCAGCAGCCTCCGGGGGACGTCCCAAGAGACCCAGTACTTC.

This clone was detected only once. CDR3 protein: CASSTQGSNQPQHF. The CDR3 DNA reads TGTGCCAGCAGTACGCAGGGGTCCAATCAGCCCCAGCATTTT. The rearrangement joins TRBV2 to TRBJ1-5; possibly TRBD1 for D (6 bases). V was trimmed by 5 bases and J by 3 bases, leaving 11 bases between them. This CDR3 is 14 amino acids long. Germline loops: CDR1 SNHLY, CDR2 FYNNEI. Together with reference TRBV2 and TRBJ1-5, the CDR3 gives the full variable domain: EPEVTQTPSHQVTQMGQEVILRCVPISNHLYFYWYRQILGQKVEFLVSFYNNEISEKSEIFDDQFSVERPDGSNFTLKIRSTKLEDSAMYFCASSTQGSNQPQHFGDGTRLSIL.

The rearrangement links TRBV9 to TRBJ2-1; 11 positions agree with TRBD2. V lost 4 bases, J lost 1 base, and 4 bases stayed unmatched. The CDR3 contains 16 residues. Germline CDR1 SGDLS, CDR2 YYNGEE. CDR3 nucleotide sequence: TGTGCCAGCAGCACCGGACTAGCGGGTTCCTACAATGAGCAGTTCTTC. It yields the protein CASSTGLAGSYNEQFF. The whole variable domain, remainder taken from reference TRBV9 and TRBJ2-1, is DSGVTQTPKHLITATGQRVTLRCSPRSGDLSVYWYQQSLDQGLQFLIQYYNGEERAKGNILERFSAQQFPDLHSELNLSSLELGDSALYFCASSTGLAGSYNEQFFGPGTRLTVL.

The chain uses TRBV18 and TRBJ1-2; TRBD1 agrees at 8 bases. Losses at the gene ends were 0 bases for V and 8 bases for J; bases not matched to a gene: 20. The germline V gene encodes CDR1 KGHSH and CDR2 LQKENI. CDR3 length equals 19 residues. The CDR3 DNA sequence: TGTGCCAGCTCACCACCGGATCTTGGGGCTCGGACAGGGTTTAAAGGCTACACCTTC. This encodes CASSPPDLGARTGFKGYTF.

The chain uses TRBV4-3 and TRBJ1-2, with D unclear. This CDR3 contains 13 residues. Trimming stripped 0 bases from V and 8 bases from J, with 10 bases between. CDR1 is LGHNA and CDR2 is YSLEER in the germline V gene. The CDR3 spells CASSQDRVSGYTF. The CDR3 DNA follows: TGCGCCAGCAGCCAAGATAGAGTAAGCGGCTACACCTTC.

The V call is TRBV25-1, the J call TRBJ1-2; D is perhaps TRBD1 (5 bases). The CDR3 consists of 15 residues. Trimming left V 3 bases short and J 8 bases short, with 19 bases between. Germline assignment: CDR1 MGHDK and CDR2 SYGVNS. The CDR3 DNA reads as TGTGCCAGCAGTGACCAACAGGTAGTCTATGGAGGCTACACCTTC. This gives the protein CASSDQQVVYGGYTF.